This T cell receptor (beta chain) was recovered during a study of Ad26.COV2.S vaccination and SARS-CoV-2 variants. Produced via immunoSEQ multiplex PCR; TCRdb's table is partial and in-frame only. The data show some 180,000 clones, around 88% seen once. This clone showed up just a few times. Germline values: CDR1 SGHNT, CDR2 YYREEE (reference sequence). The V gene lost 2 bases and the J gene lost 2 bases, with 7 bases spanning the gap. This CDR3 spans 14 amino acids. The receptor comes from a human donor who had recovered from COVID-19. The V gene is TRBV5-4, the J gene TRBJ2-2; D remains unclear. Specimen: peripheral blood, collected after recovery from COVID-19. DNA of the CDR3: TGTGCCAGCAGCTTAATCAGCAACACCGGGGAGCTGTTTTTT. Its protein is CASSLISNTGELFF.